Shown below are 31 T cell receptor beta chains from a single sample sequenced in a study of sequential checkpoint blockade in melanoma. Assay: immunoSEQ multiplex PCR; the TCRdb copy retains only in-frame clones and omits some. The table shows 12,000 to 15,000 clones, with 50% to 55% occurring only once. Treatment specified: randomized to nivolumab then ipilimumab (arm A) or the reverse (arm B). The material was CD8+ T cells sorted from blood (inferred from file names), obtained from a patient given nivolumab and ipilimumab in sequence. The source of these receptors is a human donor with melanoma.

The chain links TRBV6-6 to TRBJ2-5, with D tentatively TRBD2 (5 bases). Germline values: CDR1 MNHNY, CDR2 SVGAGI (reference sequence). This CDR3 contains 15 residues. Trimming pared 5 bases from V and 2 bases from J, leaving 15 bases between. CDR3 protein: CASSLPERRQETQYF. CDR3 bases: TGTGCCAGCAGTCTCCCGGAGCGGCGACAAGAGACCCAGTACTTC.

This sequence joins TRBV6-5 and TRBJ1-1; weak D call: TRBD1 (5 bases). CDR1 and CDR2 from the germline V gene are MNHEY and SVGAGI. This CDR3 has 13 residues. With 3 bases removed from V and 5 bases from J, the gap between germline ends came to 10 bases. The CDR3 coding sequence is TGTGCCAGCAGTTATTATAGGGGTACTGAAGCTTTCTTT. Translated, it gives CASSYYRGTEAFF.

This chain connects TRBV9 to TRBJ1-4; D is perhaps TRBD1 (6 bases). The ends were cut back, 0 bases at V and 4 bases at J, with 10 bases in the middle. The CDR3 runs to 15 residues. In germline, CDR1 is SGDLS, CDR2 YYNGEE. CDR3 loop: CASSVDGDINEKLFF. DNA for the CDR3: TGTGCCAGCAGCGTAGATGGGGACATTAATGAAAAACTGTTTTTT.

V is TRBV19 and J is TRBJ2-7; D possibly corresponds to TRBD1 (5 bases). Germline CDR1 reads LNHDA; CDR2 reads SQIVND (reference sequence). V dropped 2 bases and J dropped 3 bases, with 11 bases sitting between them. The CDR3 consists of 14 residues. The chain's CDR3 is CASSIRQGGYEQYF. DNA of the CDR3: TGTGCCAGTAGTATACGGCAGGGTGGCTACGAGCAGTACTTC.

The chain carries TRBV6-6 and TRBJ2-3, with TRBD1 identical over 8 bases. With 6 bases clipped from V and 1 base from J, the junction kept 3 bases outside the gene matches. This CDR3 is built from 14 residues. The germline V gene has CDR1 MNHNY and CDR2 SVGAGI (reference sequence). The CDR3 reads CASSGTGRTDTQYF. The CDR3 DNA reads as TGTGCCAGCAGCGGGACAGGACGCACAGATACGCAGTATTTT.

CDR3 nucleotides: TGCGCCAGCAGCGCCGGGACAGGGGAGGGTGAAGCTTTCTTT. This sequence encodes CASSAGTGEGEAFF. The V call is TRBV4-1, the J call TRBJ1-1; TRBD1 matches 10 bases. The CDR3 runs to 14 residues. Germline CDR1 and CDR2: MGHRA and YSYEKL. V dropped 5 bases and J dropped 7; count of bases not matched to a gene: 7.

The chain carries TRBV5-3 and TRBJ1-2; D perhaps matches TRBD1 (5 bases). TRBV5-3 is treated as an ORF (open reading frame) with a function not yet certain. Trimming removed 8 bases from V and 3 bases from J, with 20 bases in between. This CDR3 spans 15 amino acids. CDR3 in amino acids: CASSTGGGWDYGYTF. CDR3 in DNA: TGTGCCAGCAGCACGGGCGGGGGATGGGACTATGGCTACACCTTC.

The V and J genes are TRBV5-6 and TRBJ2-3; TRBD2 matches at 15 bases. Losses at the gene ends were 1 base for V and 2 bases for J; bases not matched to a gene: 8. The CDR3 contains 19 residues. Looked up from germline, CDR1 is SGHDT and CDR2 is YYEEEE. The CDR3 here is CASSLPWTSGGAVTDTQYF. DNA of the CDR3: TGTGCCAGCAGCTTGCCTTGGACTAGCGGGGGGGCCGTCACAGATACGCAGTATTTT.

The CDR3 DNA reads as TGTGCCAGCAGCGAGGGGGACAGCCCTAGAGAGCAGTACTTC. This gives the protein CASSEGDSPREQYF. V gene TRBV9 combines with J gene TRBJ2-7; TRBD1 aligns across 7 bases. The J segment lost 7 bases and the V segment lost 3 bases, leaving 10 bases of the junction unmatched. The length of the CDR3 is 14 residues. In germline, CDR1 is SGDLS, CDR2 YYNGEE.

The CDR3 loop is CAITGTGTYEQYF. The CDR3 DNA reads as TGTGCCATAACGGGGACAGGGACCTACGAGCAGTACTTC. V gene TRBV2 combines with J gene TRBJ2-7; 9 nucleotides align to TRBD1. The CDR3 consists of 13 residues. CDR1 SNHLY and CDR2 FYNNEI come from the germline V gene. Trimming cost V 10 bases and J 2 bases; bases outside gene matches: 6.

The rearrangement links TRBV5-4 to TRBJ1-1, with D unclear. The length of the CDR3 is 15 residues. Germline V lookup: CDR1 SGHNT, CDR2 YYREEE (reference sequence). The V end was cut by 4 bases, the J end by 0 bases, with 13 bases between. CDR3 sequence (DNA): TGTGCCAGCAGCGCGGGCGTTTATATGAACACTGAAGCTTTCTTT. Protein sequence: CASSAGVYMNTEAFF.

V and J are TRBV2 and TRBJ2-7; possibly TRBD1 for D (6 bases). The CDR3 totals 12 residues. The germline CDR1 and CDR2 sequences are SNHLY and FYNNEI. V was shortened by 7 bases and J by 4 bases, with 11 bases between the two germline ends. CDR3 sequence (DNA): TGTGCCAGCAAGGGGGTTTTATACGAGCAGTACTTC. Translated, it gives CASKGVLYEQYF.

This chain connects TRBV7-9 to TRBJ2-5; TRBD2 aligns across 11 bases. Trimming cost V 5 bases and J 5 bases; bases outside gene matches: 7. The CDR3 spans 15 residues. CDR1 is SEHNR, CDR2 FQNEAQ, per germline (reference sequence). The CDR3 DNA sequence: TGTGCCAGCAGCCAAGAGCCTAGCGGGGGGGAGACCCAGTACTTC. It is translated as CASSQEPSGGETQYF.

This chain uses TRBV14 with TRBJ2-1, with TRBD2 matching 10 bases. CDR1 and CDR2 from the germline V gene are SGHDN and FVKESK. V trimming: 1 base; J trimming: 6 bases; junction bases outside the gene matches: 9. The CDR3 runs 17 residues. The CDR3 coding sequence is TGTGCCAGCAGCCAAGCGCGATCGAGCGGGGGGGCCAATGAGCAGTTCTTC. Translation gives CASSQARSSGGANEQFF.

In nucleotides, the CDR3 is TGTGCCAGCAGGCCAGGTCCATCCTACGAGCAGTACTTC. Amino acids: CASRPGPSYEQYF. V usage is TRBV25-1 and J usage is TRBJ2-5; no clear D. Gene TRBJ2-7 matches the end of the DNA better, so the J call may be wrong. The CDR3 is 13 residues long. The germline V gene has CDR1 MGHDK and CDR2 SYGVNS.

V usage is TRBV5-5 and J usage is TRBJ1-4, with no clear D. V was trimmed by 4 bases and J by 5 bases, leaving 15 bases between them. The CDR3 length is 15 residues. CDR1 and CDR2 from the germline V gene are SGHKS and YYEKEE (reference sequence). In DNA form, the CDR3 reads TGTGCCAGCAGCCTGCAGGTTTTGTTGAATGAAAAACTGTTTTTT. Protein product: CASSLQVLLNEKLFF. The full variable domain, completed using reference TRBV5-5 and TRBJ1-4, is DAGVTQSPTHLIKTRGQQVTLRCSPISGHKSVSWYQQVLGQGPQFIFQYYEKEERGRGNFPDRFSARQFPNYSSELNVNALLLGDSALYLCASSLQVLLNEKLFFGSGTQLSVL.

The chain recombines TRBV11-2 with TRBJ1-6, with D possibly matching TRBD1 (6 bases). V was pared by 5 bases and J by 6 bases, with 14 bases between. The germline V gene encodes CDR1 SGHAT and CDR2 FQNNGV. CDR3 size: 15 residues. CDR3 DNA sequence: TGTGCCAGCAGCACCCACAGGGAAGTTAATTCACCCCTCCACTTT. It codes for CASSTHREVNSPLHF.

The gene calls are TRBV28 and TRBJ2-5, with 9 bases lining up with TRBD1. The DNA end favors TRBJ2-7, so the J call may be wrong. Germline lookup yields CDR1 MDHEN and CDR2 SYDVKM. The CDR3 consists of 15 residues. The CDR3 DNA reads TGTGCCAGCAGCCAATCCGGGACAGGGACCTACGAGCAGTACTTC. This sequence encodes CASSQSGTGTYEQYF.

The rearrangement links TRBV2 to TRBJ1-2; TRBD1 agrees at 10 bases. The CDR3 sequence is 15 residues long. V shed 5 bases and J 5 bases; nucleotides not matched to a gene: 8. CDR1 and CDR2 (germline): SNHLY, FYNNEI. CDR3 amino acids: CASSIPGTGEYGYTF. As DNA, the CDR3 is TGTGCCAGCAGTATCCCCGGGACAGGGGAGTATGGCTACACCTTC.

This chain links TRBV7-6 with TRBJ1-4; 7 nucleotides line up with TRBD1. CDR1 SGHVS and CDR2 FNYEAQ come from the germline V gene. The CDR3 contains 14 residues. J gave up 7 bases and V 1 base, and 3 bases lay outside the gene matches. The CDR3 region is CASSLGQGGEKLFF. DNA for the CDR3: TGTGCCAGCAGCTTAGGACAGGGAGGTGAAAAACTGTTTTTT. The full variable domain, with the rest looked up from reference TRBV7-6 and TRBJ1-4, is GAGVSQSPRYKVTKRGQDVALRCDPISGHVSLYWYRQALGQGPEFLTYFNYEAQQDKSGLPNDRFSAERPEGSISTLTIQRTEQRDSAMYRCASSLGQGGEKLFFGSGTQLSVL.

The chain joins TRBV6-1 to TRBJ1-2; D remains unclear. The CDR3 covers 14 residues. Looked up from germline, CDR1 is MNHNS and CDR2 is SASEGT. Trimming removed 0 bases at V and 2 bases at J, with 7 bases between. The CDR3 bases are TGTGCCAGCAGTGAAGCCCCCGGGAACTATGGCTACACCTTC. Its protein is CASSEAPGNYGYTF.

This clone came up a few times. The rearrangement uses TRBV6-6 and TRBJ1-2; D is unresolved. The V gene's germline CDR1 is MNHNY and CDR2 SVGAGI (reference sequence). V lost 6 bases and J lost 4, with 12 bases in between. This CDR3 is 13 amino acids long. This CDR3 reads CASSPGLLYGYTF. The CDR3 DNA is TGTGCCAGCAGCCCCGGACTACTCTATGGCTACACCTTC.

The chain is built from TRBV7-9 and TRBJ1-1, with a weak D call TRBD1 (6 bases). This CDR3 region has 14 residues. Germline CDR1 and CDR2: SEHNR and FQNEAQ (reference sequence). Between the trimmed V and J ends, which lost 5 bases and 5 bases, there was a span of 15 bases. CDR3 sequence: CASSLPDRETEAFF. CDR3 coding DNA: TGTGCCAGCAGCCTTCCGGACAGAGAAACTGAAGCTTTCTTT.

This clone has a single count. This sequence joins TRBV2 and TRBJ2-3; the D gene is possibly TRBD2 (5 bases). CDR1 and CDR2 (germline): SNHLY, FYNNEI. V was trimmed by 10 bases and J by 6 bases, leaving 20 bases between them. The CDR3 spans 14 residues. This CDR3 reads CAITAFRSGDTQYF. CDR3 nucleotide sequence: TGTGCCATCACAGCGTTCCGGAGCGGCGATACGCAGTATTTT. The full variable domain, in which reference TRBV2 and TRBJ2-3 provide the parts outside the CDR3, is EPEVTQTPSHQVTQMGQEVILRCVPISNHLYFYWYRQILGQKVEFLVSFYNNEISEKSEIFDDQFSVERPDGSNFTLKIRSTKLEDSAMYFCAITAFRSGDTQYFGPGTRLTVL.

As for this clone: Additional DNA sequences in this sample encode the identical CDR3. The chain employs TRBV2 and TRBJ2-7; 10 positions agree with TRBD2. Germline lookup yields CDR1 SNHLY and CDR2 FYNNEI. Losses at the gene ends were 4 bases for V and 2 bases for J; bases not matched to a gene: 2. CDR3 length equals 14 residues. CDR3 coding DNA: TGTGCCAGCAGTGTACTAGCGGGGCCCTACGAGCAGTACTTC. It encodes CASSVLAGPYEQYF.

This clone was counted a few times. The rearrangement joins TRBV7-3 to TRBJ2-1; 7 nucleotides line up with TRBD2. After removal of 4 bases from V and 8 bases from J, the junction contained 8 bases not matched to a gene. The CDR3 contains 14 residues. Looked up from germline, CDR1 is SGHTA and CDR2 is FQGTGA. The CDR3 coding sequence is TGTGCCAGCAGCTCCTCGACTAGCAGCGATGAGCAGTTCTTC. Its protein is CASSSSTSSDEQFF.

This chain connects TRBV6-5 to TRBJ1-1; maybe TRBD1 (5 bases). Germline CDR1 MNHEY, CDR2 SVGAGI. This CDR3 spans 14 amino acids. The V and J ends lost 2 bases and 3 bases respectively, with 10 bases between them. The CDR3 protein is CASSYGTFHTEAFF. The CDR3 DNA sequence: TGTGCCAGCAGTTACGGGACTTTTCACACTGAAGCTTTCTTT.

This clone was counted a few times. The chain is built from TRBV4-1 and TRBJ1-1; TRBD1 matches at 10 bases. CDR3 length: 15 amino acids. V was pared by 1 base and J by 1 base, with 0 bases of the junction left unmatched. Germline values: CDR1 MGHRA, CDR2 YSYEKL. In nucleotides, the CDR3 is TGCGCCAGCAGCCAAGGGACAGGGGGGAACACTGAAGCTTTCTTT. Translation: CASSQGTGGNTEAFF.

CDR3 sequence: CASSLERGSNQPQHF. CDR3 in DNA: TGTGCCAGCAGCTTAGAAAGAGGTAGCAATCAGCCCCAGCATTTT. The chain recombines TRBV11-2 with TRBJ1-5, with unresolved D. Germline CDR1 is SGHAT and CDR2 is FQNNGV. The CDR3 extends over 15 amino acids. The V gene lost 0 bases and the J gene lost 0 bases, with 6 bases spanning the gap.

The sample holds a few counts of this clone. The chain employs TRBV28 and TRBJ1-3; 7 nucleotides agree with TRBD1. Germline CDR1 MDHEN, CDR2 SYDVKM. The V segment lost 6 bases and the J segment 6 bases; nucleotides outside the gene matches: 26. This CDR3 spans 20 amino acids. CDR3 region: CASSHGFGGRQGEYLNTIYF. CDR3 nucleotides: TGTGCCAGCAGCCACGGATTCGGTGGTCGGCAGGGGGAATATTTAAACACCATATATTTT.

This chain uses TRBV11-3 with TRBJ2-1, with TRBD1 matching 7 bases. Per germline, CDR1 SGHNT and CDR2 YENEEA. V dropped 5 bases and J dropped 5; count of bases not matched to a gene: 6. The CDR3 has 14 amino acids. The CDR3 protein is CASSPYTGDNEQFF. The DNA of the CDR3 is TGTGCCAGCAGCCCCTATACAGGGGACAATGAGCAGTTCTTC.